The 29 T cell receptor beta chains below come from one sample, sequenced in a study of shared clonotypes between healthy human individuals. Libraries were prepared by immunoSEQ multiplex PCR; TCRdb keeps only in-frame clonotypes and omits some of them. The data show around 240,000 clones, just over 65% seen once. Specimen: memory CD4+ T cells sorted from blood. Subset denoted: CD45RA-negative fraction. Receptor source: a man aged 25-40 years in good health.

V gene TRBV18 combines with J gene TRBJ2-1; tentative D call: TRBD2 (6 bases). Germline V gene sequence: CDR1 KGHSH, CDR2 LQKENI. The CDR3 totals 15 residues. V was shortened by 3 bases and J by 5 bases, with 14 bases between the two germline ends. In nucleotides, the CDR3 is TGTGCCAGCTCACCCCTTCCGGGAGTGAACAATGAGCAGTTCTTC. This encodes CASSPLPGVNNEQFF.

This chain uses TRBV5-1 with TRBJ2-3; possible D gene TRBD1, 6 bases. The CDR3 spans 13 residues. The ends were cut back, 4 bases at V and 4 bases at J, with 10 bases in the middle. Looked up from germline, CDR1 is SGHRS and CDR2 is YFSETQ. This chain's CDR3 is CASSHPGADTQYF. CDR3 sequence (DNA): TGCGCCAGCAGCCATCCAGGGGCAGATACGCAGTATTTT.

The rearrangement links TRBV30 to TRBJ2-5, with D possibly TRBD1 on 5 matching bases. This CDR3 is 11 amino acids long. Germline values: CDR1 GTSNPN, CDR2 SVGIG (reference sequence). The ends were cut back, 5 bases at V and 5 bases at J, with 9 bases in the middle. CDR3 in DNA: TGTGCCTGGGGGGCTTTGGAGACCCAGTACTTC. Residues: CAWGALETQYF.

This clone was observed many times. The chain combines TRBV6-5 with TRBJ1-1; D uncertain. V shed 0 bases and J shed 2 bases, with 13 bases lying between them. Per the germline V gene, CDR1 is MNHEY and CDR2 is SVGAGI. The CDR3 spans 16 residues. The CDR3 reads CASSYSIITPNTEAFF. DNA of the CDR3: TGTGCCAGCAGTTACTCGATTATAACACCAAACACTGAAGCTTTCTTT.

The chain uses TRBV9 and TRBJ2-1, with D perhaps matching TRBD1 (6 bases). Trimming pared 0 bases from V and 0 bases from J, leaving 13 bases between. This CDR3 contains 17 residues. Per germline, CDR1 SGDLS and CDR2 YYNGEE. In DNA, the CDR3 is TGTGCCAGCAGCGTAGATCAGGGGCACCTCTCCTACAATGAGCAGTTCTTC. It encodes CASSVDQGHLSYNEQFF.

The genes are TRBV23-1 and TRBJ2-1; a weak D match, TRBD2 (5 bases). TRBV23-1 is reported as an ORF; its role is uncertain. This CDR3 is built from 20 residues. V was clipped by 2 bases and J by 4 bases, with 27 bases between them. Here the CDR3 reads CASSQRRGGLLRRIYNEQFF. The CDR3 region has the DNA TGCGCCAGCAGTCAACGCAGAGGAGGTCTCCTCCGGCGGATTTACAATGAGCAGTTCTTC.

The chain combines TRBV7-8 with TRBJ2-4, with unresolved D. The CDR3 has 16 residues. The germline V and J ends were trimmed by 1 base and 3 bases, with 13 bases remaining between them. Germline assignment: CDR1 SGHVS and CDR2 FQNEAQ. CDR3 sequence: CASSLEVPGLKNIQYF. DNA for the CDR3: TGTGCCAGCAGCTTAGAGGTGCCCGGGCTCAAAAACATTCAGTACTTC.

To note about this clone: This sequence may be a read error, since a much larger clone differs from it by one base. V and J are TRBV5-4 and TRBJ2-3, with D possibly matching TRBD1 (6 bases). The V end lost 5 bases, the J end lost 0 bases, and 10 bases lay between the germline ends. Germline CDR1 SGHNT, CDR2 YYREEE (reference sequence). The CDR3 covers 14 residues. In DNA, the CDR3 is TGTGCCAGCAGGGTAGGGGGAAGCACAGATACGCAGTATTTT. Translated, it gives CASRVGGSTDTQYF.

The chain employs TRBV28 and TRBJ1-1; D gene ambiguous. Germline lookup yields CDR1 MDHEN and CDR2 SYDVKM. Trimming removed 5 bases from V and 4 bases from J, with 11 bases in between. CDR3 length: 13 amino acids. CDR3 region: CASSQVGFTEAFF. The CDR3 nucleotides are TGTGCCAGCAGTCAAGTGGGGTTCACTGAAGCTTTCTTT.

The chain has TRBV20-1 and TRBJ2-7, with no clear D. The CDR3 is 10 residues long. Germline V gene sequence: CDR1 DFQATT, CDR2 SNEGSKA (reference sequence). With 6 bases removed from V and 4 bases from J, the gap between germline ends came to 7 bases. CDR3 sequence (DNA): TGCAGTGCCCTCGATTACGAGCAGTACTTC. The encoded protein is CSALDYEQYF.

The chain has TRBV28 and TRBJ2-7, with 7 positions matching TRBD2. The CDR3 loop spans 16 amino acids. The germline V gene encodes CDR1 MDHEN and CDR2 SYDVKM. V was clipped by 5 bases and J by 3 bases; unmatched bases: 13. In DNA form, the CDR3 reads TGTGCCAGCAGTCCATATGTTGGCGGGAGAGGCTACGAGCAGTACTTC. It encodes CASSPYVGGRGYEQYF.

This rearrangement joins TRBV10-3 to TRBJ2-1; D perhaps matches TRBD1 (6 bases). The CDR3 has 17 residues. Germline CDR1 ENHRY, CDR2 SYGVKD. The V and J ends lost 0 bases and 4 bases respectively, with 16 bases between them. CDR3 DNA sequence: TGTGCCATCAGTGAGTCGACTCGGGGCAGGGGATACAATGAGCAGTTCTTC. Amino acids: CAISESTRGRGYNEQFF.

V gene TRBV7-2 combines with J gene TRBJ1-1; D is unclear. The germline V gene encodes CDR1 SGHTA and CDR2 FQGNSA. The ends were cut back, 5 bases at V and 1 base at J, with 11 bases in the middle. The length of the CDR3 is 14 residues. CDR3 sequence: CASSRGRANTEAFF. For the CDR3, the DNA is TGTGCCAGCAGCCGAGGACGGGCGAACACTGAAGCTTTCTTT.

This clone came up a few times. The rearrangement uses TRBV5-1 and TRBJ2-1; no clear D gene. Trimming took off 5 bases at V and 5 bases at J, with 14 bases between the two ends. Germline CDR1 and CDR2: SGHRS and YFSETQ. The CDR3 runs 14 residues. The CDR3 here is CASSPLSTDNEQFF. The CDR3 DNA follows: TGCGCCAGCAGTCCCCTTAGCACAGACAATGAGCAGTTCTTC. The full variable domain, completed using reference TRBV5-1 and TRBJ2-1, is KAGVTQTPRYLIKTRGQQVTLSCSPISGHRSVSWYQQTPGQGLQFLFEYFSETQRNKGNFPGRFSGRQFSNSRSEMNVSTLELGDSALYLCASSPLSTDNEQFFGPGTRLTVL.

CDR3 nucleotides: TGTGCCAGCAGCCTACAGGGGGGCGGCTACACCTTC. It translates to CASSLQGGGYTF. This chain connects TRBV7-2 to TRBJ1-2; 8 bases fit TRBD1. The length of the CDR3 is 12 residues. Germline CDR1 is SGHTA and CDR2 is FQGNSA. Unmatched junction bases numbered 4, after V lost 5 bases and J lost 8 bases. The variable domain in full, completed from reference TRBV7-2 and TRBJ1-2, reads GAGVSQSPSNKVTEKGKDVELRCDPISGHTALYWYRQSLGQGLEFLIYFQGNSAPDKSGLPSDRFSAERTGGSVSTLTIQRTQQEDSAVYLCASSLQGGGYTFGSGTRLTVV.

J is TRBJ2-3 and V is TRBV7-9; TRBD2 matches at 11 bases. The CDR3 length is 15 residues. J gave up 7 bases and V 2 bases, and 5 bases lay outside the gene matches. The germline gives CDR1 SEHNR, CDR2 FQNEAQ (reference sequence). The chain's CDR3 is CASSLTTSGMNTQYF. The CDR3 DNA is TGTGCCAGCAGCTTAACGACTAGCGGGATGAATACGCAGTATTTT.

The genes are TRBV11-1 and TRBJ2-7, with TRBD1 matching over 8 bases. Germline-derived CDR1 and CDR2 are SGHAT and FQDESV (reference sequence). The CDR3 totals 15 residues. The trim removed 3 bases at V and 1 base at J, leaving 5 bases unmatched. The CDR3 DNA is TGTGCCAGCAGCTTGGAACGGACAGGGTCCTACGAGCAGTACTTC. Its translation: CASSLERTGSYEQYF.

This clone was counted only a few times. This rearrangement joins TRBV11-3 to TRBJ2-5, with D possibly being TRBD2 (6 bases). Germline V gene sequence: CDR1 SGHNT, CDR2 YENEEA. The CDR3 sequence is 19 residues long. V dropped 5 bases and J dropped 2 bases, with 27 bases sitting between them. The chain's CDR3 is CASSKGKERAPPRQETQYF. The CDR3 bases are TGTGCCAGCAGCAAAGGAAAGGAGCGGGCCCCACCCCGGCAAGAGACCCAGTACTTC.

In nucleotides, the CDR3 is TGTGCCAGCAGCTTGACAGCGGCCAACGTCCTGACTTTC. This codes for CASSLTAANVLTF. The V call is TRBV11-2, the J call TRBJ2-6, with a tentative D call TRBD1 (5 bases). CDR3 length equals 13 residues. CDR1 and CDR2 from the germline V gene are SGHAT and FQNNGV. Between the trimmed V and J ends, which lost 3 bases and 6 bases, there was a span of 6 bases.

The CDR3 protein is CASSVGWDGGKYEQYF. The CDR3 nucleotides read TGTGCCAGCAGCGTAGGTTGGGACGGAGGAAAGTACGAGCAGTACTTC. The V and J genes are TRBV9 and TRBJ2-7, with D perhaps being TRBD1 or TRBD2 (5 bases each). The CDR3 is made up of 16 amino acids. Germline V lookup: CDR1 SGDLS, CDR2 YYNGEE. The V end was cut by 0 bases, the J end by 4 bases, with 17 bases between. Complete variable domain (other parts from reference TRBV9 and TRBJ2-7): DSGVTQTPKHLITATGQRVTLRCSPRSGDLSVYWYQQSLDQGLQFLIQYYNGEERAKGNILERFSAQQFPDLHSELNLSSLELGDSALYFCASSVGWDGGKYEQYFGPGTRLTVT.

The rearrangement uses TRBV7-9 and TRBJ2-4; possibly TRBD2 for D (6 bases). V was trimmed by 4 bases and J by 6 bases, leaving 10 bases between them. The CDR3 is made up of 13 amino acids. Looked up from germline, CDR1 is SEHNR and CDR2 is FQNEAQ (reference sequence). CDR3 region: CASSWDFRNIQYF. The CDR3, as DNA: TGTGCCAGCAGCTGGGACTTTCGAAACATTCAGTACTTC.

The chain has TRBV7-2 and TRBJ2-7; 9 nucleotides line up with TRBD2. The ends lost 6 bases at V and 4 bases at J; junction bases unmatched: 10. The germline V gene has CDR1 SGHTA and CDR2 FQGNSA. The CDR3 totals 15 residues. CDR3 nucleotides: TGTGCCAGCAGGCCATTTAGCGGGAGCAAGTACGAGCAGTACTTC. Protein product: CASRPFSGSKYEQYF. Complete variable domain (other parts from reference TRBV7-2 and TRBJ2-7): GAGVSQSPSNKVTEKGKDVELRCDPISGHTALYWYRQSLGQGLEFLIYFQGNSAPDKSGLPSDRFSAERTGGSVSTLTIQRTQQEDSAVYLCASRPFSGSKYEQYFGPGTRLTVT.

The J gene is TRBJ2-5, the V gene TRBV10-3; a weak D match, TRBD1 (6 bases). The V and J ends lost 4 bases and 0 bases respectively, with 9 bases between them. Looked up from germline, CDR1 is ENHRY and CDR2 is SYGVKD. The CDR3 spans 14 residues. CDR3 coding DNA: TGTGCCATCAGTGGCCGGGACAACCAAGAGACCCAGTACTTC. It is translated as CAISGRDNQETQYF.

The CDR3 DNA is TGTGCCAGCAGCTTAACCCTAGCGGAGTCCCTCTACGAGCAGTACTTC. Its protein product is CASSLTLAESLYEQYF. The chain recombines TRBV11-3 with TRBJ2-7; 7 nucleotides agree with TRBD2. The germline CDR1 and CDR2 sequences are SGHNT and YENEEA. Trimming at V came to 2 bases and at J to 3 bases, leaving 10 bases not matched to a gene. This CDR3 is built from 16 residues.

A few counts support this clone. The V and J genes are TRBV7-9 and TRBJ1-2; no clear D gene. CDR1 and CDR2 from the germline V gene are SEHNR and FQNEAQ (reference sequence). This CDR3 region has 12 residues. V gave up 5 bases and J gave up 8 bases, with 12 bases separating them. CDR3 protein: CASSKDLEGYTF. Here the CDR3 DNA reads TGTGCCAGCAGCAAAGACCTAGAGGGCTACACCTTC.

This rearrangement joins TRBV7-6 to TRBJ1-3, with 9 bases fitting TRBD1. V shed 1 base, J shed 6 bases, and the junction held 4 bases outside the gene matches. The CDR3 sequence is 15 residues long. In germline, CDR1 is SGHVS, CDR2 FNYEAQ. In nucleotides, the CDR3 is TGTGCCAGCAGCTTAGTAACAGGGGGCACAAACACCATATATTTT. Amino acid sequence: CASSLVTGGTNTIYF.

The V gene is TRBV9, the J gene TRBJ2-5, with a weak D call TRBD1 (6 bases). This CDR3 has 15 amino acids. V lost 5 bases and J lost 3, with 17 bases in between. Germline V gene sequence: CDR1 SGDLS, CDR2 YYNGEE. CDR3 DNA: TGTGCCAGCAGTCCAATAGGGGGTTGGGAAGAGACCCAGTACTTC. Protein: CASSPIGGWEETQYF. The whole variable domain, filled in from reference TRBV9 and TRBJ2-5, reads DSGVTQTPKHLITATGQRVTLRCSPRSGDLSVYWYQQSLDQGLQFLIQYYNGEERAKGNILERFSAQQFPDLHSELNLSSLELGDSALYFCASSPIGGWEETQYFGPGTRLLVL.

V usage is TRBV28 and J usage is TRBJ2-7, with D perhaps matching TRBD1 (6 bases). This CDR3 is 14 amino acids long. Deletions cut 11 bases from V and 0 bases from J, with 17 bases between. Looked up from germline, CDR1 is MDHEN and CDR2 is SYDVKM. The CDR3 DNA sequence: TGTGCCCTTGGGGGCGCTCCTCCCTCCTACGAGCAGTACTTC. Encoded protein: CALGGAPPSYEQYF.

The gene calls are TRBV29-1 and TRBJ2-5; D is uncertain. Trimming pared 6 bases from V and 4 bases from J, leaving 9 bases between. CDR3 length: 11 residues. CDR1 and CDR2 (germline): SQVTM, ANQGSEA. Written as DNA, the CDR3 is TGCAGCGTCGGTACCGGAGAGACCCAGTACTTC. It yields the protein CSVGTGETQYF.